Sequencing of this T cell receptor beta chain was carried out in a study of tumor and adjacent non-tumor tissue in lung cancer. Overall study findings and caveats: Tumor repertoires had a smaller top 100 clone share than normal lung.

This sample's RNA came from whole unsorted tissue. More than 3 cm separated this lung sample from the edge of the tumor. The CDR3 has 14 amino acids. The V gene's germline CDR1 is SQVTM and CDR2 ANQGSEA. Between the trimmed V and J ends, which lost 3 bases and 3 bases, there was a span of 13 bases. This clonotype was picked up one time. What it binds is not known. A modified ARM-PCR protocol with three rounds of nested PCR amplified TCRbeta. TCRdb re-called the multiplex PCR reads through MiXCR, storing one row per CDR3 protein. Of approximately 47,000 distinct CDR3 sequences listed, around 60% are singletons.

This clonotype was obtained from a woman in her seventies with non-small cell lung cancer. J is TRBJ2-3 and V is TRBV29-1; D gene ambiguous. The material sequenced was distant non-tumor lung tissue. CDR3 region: CSVETRVVTDTQYF. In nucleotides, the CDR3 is TGCAGCGTTGAGACGAGAGTGGTGACAGATACGCAGTATTTT.